The next 30 T cell receptor beta chains were all read from a single sample in a study of T cell changes during pregnancy in multiple sclerosis. Repertoires were generated with immunoSEQ multiplex PCR, while TCRdb's copy carries only in-frame clones and drops some. There are tens of thousands of clones in the sample; approximately 90% occur only once, and less than 0.2% lies in the top ten. The sample here was CD4+ T cells from peripheral blood mononuclear cells, taken after pregnancy. The receptors come from a female donor in good health, enrolled as a control in a pregnancy study.

The chain is built from TRBV6-5 and TRBJ1-2; tentative D call: TRBD1 (5 bases). The CDR3 contains 12 residues. V was shortened by 2 bases and J by 7 bases, with 8 bases between the two germline ends. Germline CDR1 is MNHEY and CDR2 is SVGAGI. Written as DNA, the CDR3 is TGTGCCAGCAGTTACCCTCAGGGTGGCTACACCTTC. As protein: CASSYPQGGYTF.

V and J are TRBV6-6 and TRBJ1-6; no clear D. V was trimmed by 6 bases and J by 7 bases, leaving 16 bases between them. Germline CDR1 reads MNHNY; CDR2 reads SVGAGI (reference sequence). The CDR3 length is 15 residues. The CDR3 sequence is CASRPRGSGNSPLHF. CDR3 in DNA: TGTGCCAGCAGACCAAGAGGCAGTGGGAATTCACCCCTCCACTTT.

CDR3 DNA sequence: TGTGCCAGCAGCTCAAGGGGTAGGGAGCTGTTTTTT. Protein product: CASSSRGRELFF. The genes are TRBV7-2 and TRBJ2-2; D is possibly TRBD1 (5 bases). The CDR3 has 12 residues. The germline V gene has CDR1 SGHTA and CDR2 FQGNSA. Deletions cut 4 bases from V and 9 bases from J, with 9 bases between.

Only a few counts were recorded for this clone. This chain joins TRBV6-1 and TRBJ1-5; D is possibly TRBD1 (5 bases). Trimming pared 0 bases from V and 8 bases from J, leaving 14 bases between. The CDR3 is made up of 15 amino acids. The germline CDR1 and CDR2 sequences are MNHNS and SASEGT. The CDR3 protein is CASSEAYKGREPQHF. CDR3 nucleotides: TGTGCCAGCAGTGAAGCGTACAAGGGGAGGGAGCCCCAGCATTTT.

The chain combines TRBV21-1 with TRBJ1-2. TRBV21-1 is tagged as a pseudogene. The CDR3 covers 13 residues. The CDR3 is CASSLGGDYGYTF. CDR3 DNA: TGTGCCAGCAGCCTCGGGGGGGACTATGGCTACACCTTC.

The V and J genes are TRBV11-1 and TRBJ1-1; tentative D call: TRBD1 (5 bases). This CDR3 is 14 amino acids long. The ends were cut back, 2 bases at V and 2 bases at J, with 9 bases in the middle. From germline, CDR1 is SGHAT and CDR2 FQDESV (reference sequence). The CDR3 DNA follows: TGTGCCAGCAGCTTACGTAGGGGAAACACTGAAGCTTTCTTT. Its protein product is CASSLRRGNTEAFF.

In nucleotides, the CDR3 is TGTGCCAGCAGCTTAGCGGAGCGAGATACGCAGTATTTT. It translates to CASSLAERDTQYF. J is TRBJ2-3 and V is TRBV7-9, with D unresolved. Trimming left V 0 bases short and J 5 bases short, with 6 bases between. Germline V CDR1 and CDR2: SEHNR, FQNEAQ (reference sequence). This CDR3 comprises 13 residues.

This clone was detected only a few times. The V gene is TRBV4-3, the J gene TRBJ1-1; 9 positions match TRBD1. V shed 4 bases, J shed 4 bases, and the junction held 1 base outside the gene matches. Per the germline V gene, CDR1 is LGHNA and CDR2 is YSLEER. CDR3 length: 13 residues. The CDR3 region has the DNA TGCGCCAGCAGCCGGACAGGGGCCACTGAAGCTTTCTTT. It specifies CASSRTGATEAFF.

The rearrangement joins TRBV28 to TRBJ1-1; the D gene is possibly TRBD1 (6 bases). V gave up 7 bases and J gave up 7 bases, with 16 bases separating them. Germline V gives CDR1 MDHEN, CDR2 SYDVKM. The CDR3 loop spans 13 amino acids. CDR3 in amino acids: CASNRPDRFEAFF. Here the CDR3 DNA reads TGTGCCAGCAACCGTCCCGACAGGTTTGAAGCTTTCTTT.

The chain carries TRBV30 and TRBJ1-2, with a possible D match to TRBD1 (6 bases). Trimming took 5 bases from V and 4 from J, leaving 11 bases between them. The CDR3 contains 12 residues. CDR1 is GTSNPN, CDR2 SVGIG, per germline (reference sequence). CDR3 residues: CAWSDSLYGYTF. CDR3 coding DNA: TGTGCCTGGTCGGACAGCCTCTATGGCTACACCTTC.

The chain employs TRBV5-1 and TRBJ2-1, with 7 bases fitting TRBD2. The CDR3 totals 15 residues. The germline V gene has CDR1 SGHRS and CDR2 YFSETQ. Trimming took 4 bases from V and 1 from J; bases not matched to a gene: 5. The CDR3 nucleotides are TGCGCCAGCAGCCTACCTAGCGGTTCCTACAATGAGCAGTTCTTC. Translating gives CASSLPSGSYNEQFF.

The chain uses TRBV5-5 and TRBJ1-1, with 7 positions matching TRBD1. Germline lookup yields CDR1 SGHKS and CDR2 YYEKEE (reference sequence). V dropped 5 bases and J dropped 2; count of bases not matched to a gene: 3. There are 13 residues in the CDR3. The CDR3 DNA reads TGTGCCAGCAGTCAGGGGGTTAACACTGAAGCTTTCTTT. It codes for CASSQGVNTEAFF.

The chain links TRBV5-1 to TRBJ2-2; a weak D match, TRBD2 (6 bases). V gave up 4 bases and J gave up 2 bases, with 9 bases separating them. CDR1 is SGHRS and CDR2 is YFSETQ in the germline V gene. The CDR3 sequence is 14 residues long. CDR3 bases: TGCGCCAGCAGCGGAGGGGCCAACACCGGGGAGCTGTTTTTT. It specifies CASSGGANTGELFF.

The genes are TRBV19 and TRBJ1-2; 7 bases agree with TRBD1. The germline V gene has CDR1 LNHDA and CDR2 SQIVND (reference sequence). The CDR3 sequence is 13 residues long. Germline trimming cut 3 bases from V and 5 bases from J; bases unmatched to any gene: 3. CDR3 amino acids: CASSIGTEYGYTF. The CDR3 nucleotides are TGTGCCAGTAGTATCGGGACAGAATATGGCTACACCTTC.

Regarding this clone: Other DNA sequences in the same sample also yield this CDR3. J is TRBJ1-1 and V is TRBV11-3; possible D gene TRBD1, 5 bases. CDR1 and CDR2 (germline): SGHNT, YENEEA. The CDR3 loop spans 13 amino acids. Between the trimmed V and J ends, which lost 3 bases and 0 bases, there was a span of 5 bases. The CDR3 DNA follows: TGTGCCAGCAGCTTGACAGTGAACACTGAAGCTTTCTTT. Translating it yields CASSLTVNTEAFF.

This chain links TRBV4-3 with TRBJ2-2, with D tentatively TRBD1 (5 bases). V lost 8 bases and J 5 bases, leaving 18 bases between the germline ends. CDR1 is LGHNA and CDR2 is YSLEER in the germline V gene. The CDR3 runs to 15 residues. CDR3 residues: CASGQGFGSTGELFF. The CDR3 DNA reads TGCGCCAGCGGTCAGGGTTTCGGGTCTACCGGGGAGCTGTTTTTT.

J is TRBJ1-2 and V is TRBV11-2, with D possibly being TRBD1 (6 bases). Trimming removed 1 base at V and 4 bases at J, with 13 bases between. This CDR3 region has 15 residues. From germline, CDR1 is SGHAT and CDR2 FQNNGV. CDR3 DNA: TGTGCCAGCAGCTTAGCCGTCGACAGGACCTATGGCTACACCTTC. It specifies CASSLAVDRTYGYTF.

V is TRBV2 and J is TRBJ2-5; possible D gene TRBD2, 7 bases. CDR1 SNHLY and CDR2 FYNNEI come from the germline V gene. Deletions cut 7 bases from V and 2 bases from J, with 20 bases between. The CDR3 is 16 amino acids. CDR3 sequence: CASNRGEGGRQETQYF. The CDR3 region has the DNA TGTGCCAGCAATAGGGGGGAGGGGGGCAGACAAGAGACCCAGTACTTC.

This chain uses TRBV19 with TRBJ2-5, with D tentatively TRBD1 (5 bases). This CDR3 spans 14 amino acids. V was shortened by 4 bases and J by 1 base, with 10 bases between the two germline ends. CDR1 and CDR2 (germline): LNHDA, SQIVND (reference sequence). CDR3 DNA: TGTGCCAGTAGTACAAGGACACTCCAAGAGACCCAGTACTTC. It codes for CASSTRTLQETQYF.

The chain uses TRBV7-2 and TRBJ2-7; D possibly corresponds to TRBD1 (5 bases). V shed 2 bases and J shed 0 bases, with 11 bases lying between them. The CDR3 runs to 15 residues. Per germline, CDR1 SGHTA and CDR2 FQGNSA. The CDR3 region is CASSLNTGFSYEQYF. DNA of the CDR3: TGTGCCAGCAGCTTAAATACAGGTTTCTCCTACGAGCAGTACTTC.

The chain couples TRBV19 to TRBJ2-5; the D gene is possibly TRBD1 (5 bases). The V end lost 5 bases, the J end lost 5 bases, and 9 bases lay between the germline ends. The CDR3 covers 12 residues. Per germline, CDR1 LNHDA and CDR2 SQIVND (reference sequence). The CDR3 DNA reads TGTGCCAGTAGTCCCTCAGGGGAGACCCAGTACTTC. Its translation: CASSPSGETQYF.

Only one count was recorded for this clone. Here the CDR3 reads CASSPPPTGKNTEAFF. The CDR3 DNA follows: TGTGCCAGCAGCCCGCCCCCGACAGGAAAGAACACTGAAGCTTTCTTT. The chain carries TRBV5-5 and TRBJ1-1; possible D gene TRBD1, 6 bases. In germline, CDR1 is SGHKS, CDR2 YYEKEE (reference sequence). The CDR3 covers 16 residues. V gave up 4 bases and J gave up 1 base, with 17 bases separating them.

The CDR3: CASSSDRDYGYTF. The CDR3 nucleotides read TGTGCCAGCAGCTCGGACAGGGACTATGGCTACACCTTC. This chain uses TRBV7-2 with TRBJ1-2; TRBD1 matches 8 bases. Germline-derived CDR1 and CDR2 are SGHTA and FQGNSA. V shed 4 bases, J shed 3 bases, and the junction held 1 base outside the gene matches. This CDR3 contains 13 residues.

The chain couples TRBV9 to TRBJ2-3, with 9 positions matching TRBD2. V was pared by 0 bases and J by 6 bases, with 5 bases of the junction left unmatched. The CDR3 is 15 amino acids. Germline V gives CDR1 SGDLS, CDR2 YYNGEE. In nucleotides, the CDR3 is TGTGCCAGCAGCGTAGGGAGTAGCGGGGGTGATACGCAGTATTTT. This sequence encodes CASSVGSSGGDTQYF.

The V gene is TRBV15, the J gene TRBJ1-2; 9 bases are a match to TRBD1. The CDR3 spans 15 residues. The V and J ends lost 1 base and 2 bases, in that order; junction bases with no gene match: 2. Germline V CDR1 and CDR2: LNHNV, YYDKDF (reference sequence). DNA for the CDR3: TGTGCCACCAGCAGAGCAGGGACAGGGAACTATGGCTACACCTTC. Protein: CATSRAGTGNYGYTF.

The chain links TRBV7-3 to TRBJ2-5; 9 positions agree with TRBD2. Germline V gives CDR1 SGHTA, CDR2 FQGTGA. Unmatched junction bases numbered 13, after V lost 3 bases and J lost 2 bases. CDR3 length equals 18 residues. CDR3: CASSFRIGIAGEQETQYF. CDR3 in DNA: TGTGCCAGCAGCTTTCGGATCGGAATAGCGGGGGAACAAGAGACCCAGTACTTC.

CDR3 amino acids: CASSHGTGAVRNEKLFF. The CDR3 nucleotides are TGTGCCAGCAGTCACGGGACAGGGGCGGTTCGGAATGAAAAACTGTTTTTT. V usage is TRBV28 and J usage is TRBJ1-4; 10 nucleotides line up with TRBD1. In germline, CDR1 is MDHEN, CDR2 SYDVKM. Trimming at V came to 5 bases and at J to 5 bases, leaving 11 bases not matched to a gene. The CDR3 spans 17 residues.

The rearrangement uses TRBV5-6 and TRBJ2-7; possible D gene TRBD2, 5 bases. Germline CDR1 is SGHDT and CDR2 is YYEEEE. Trimming took off 6 bases at V and 3 bases at J, with 16 bases between the two ends. The CDR3 is 14 amino acids. The CDR3 region is CASMSGKNFYEQYF. The CDR3 region has the DNA TGTGCCAGCATGTCCGGGAAGAACTTCTACGAGCAGTACTTC.

The chain combines TRBV7-2 with TRBJ2-7; the D is unclear. V lost 3 bases and J lost 4, with 16 bases in between. The CDR3 is 15 amino acids. Germline V gene lookup returns CDR1 SGHTA and CDR2 FQGNSA. CDR3 sequence: CASSFQLAEFYEQYF. The CDR3 nucleotides are TGTGCCAGCAGCTTCCAACTCGCGGAGTTTTACGAGCAGTACTTC.

In its sample, this clone was seen once. This sequence joins TRBV7-9 and TRBJ1-1; 10 nucleotides match TRBD1. With 7 bases clipped from V and 11 bases from J, the junction kept 7 bases outside the gene matches. The CDR3 contains 12 residues. The germline V gene encodes CDR1 SEHNR and CDR2 FQNEAQ (reference sequence). The CDR3 bases are TGTGCCAGCAACCCCACGGGACAGGGGGCTTTCTTT. Protein: CASNPTGQGAFF.